This T cell receptor beta chain was obtained from a study of graft-versus-host responses after intestinal transplantation. Overall study context: Recipients had multivisceral, liver-intestinal, or isolated intestinal transplants. Induction using anti-thymocyte globulin, followed by tacrolimus and steroids for 2 to 4 years, was given to all recipients.

For this clone: Its antigen is not identified.

Germline trimming cut 2 bases from V and 3 bases from J; bases unmatched to any gene: 8. The CDR3 is 16 amino acids. Germline loops: CDR1 MNHEY, CDR2 SMNVEV (reference sequence). Study results and limitations: High graft-versus-host to host-versus-graft clonal ratios were seen in allografts of patients with graft-donor T cell macrochimerism.

Method: immunoSEQ multiplex PCR; TCRdb's copy keeps in-frame clones and lacks some. The table shows roughly 92,000 clones, with almost 90% occurring only once. Sequences were derived from unstimulated CD4+ T cells sorted from spleen or lymph node cells, sampled before intestinal transplant. The chain couples TRBV27 to TRBJ2-7; 9 bases fit TRBD2. The sequence came from a human donor who received an intestinal transplant. The CDR3 DNA reads as TGTGCCAGCAGTTTAGGCCTAGCGGGGAGACGCTACGAGCAGTACTTC. Its translation: CASSLGLAGRRYEQYF.